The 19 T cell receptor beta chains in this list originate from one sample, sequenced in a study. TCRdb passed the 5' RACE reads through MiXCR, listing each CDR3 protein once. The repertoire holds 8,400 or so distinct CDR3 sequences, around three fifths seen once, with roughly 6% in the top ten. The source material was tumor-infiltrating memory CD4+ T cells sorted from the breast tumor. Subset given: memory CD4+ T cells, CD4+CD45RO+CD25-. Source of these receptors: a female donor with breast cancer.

The CDR3 DNA reads TGCAGTGTCGGGCCCGCAGAGGGCTACACCTTC. Translating it yields CSVGPAEGYTF. V is TRBV20-1 and J is TRBJ1-2; D gene unclear. The CDR3 is made up of 11 amino acids. The V end was cut by 7 bases, the J end by 8 bases, with 14 bases between. Germline CDR1 DFQATT, CDR2 SNEGSKA (reference sequence).

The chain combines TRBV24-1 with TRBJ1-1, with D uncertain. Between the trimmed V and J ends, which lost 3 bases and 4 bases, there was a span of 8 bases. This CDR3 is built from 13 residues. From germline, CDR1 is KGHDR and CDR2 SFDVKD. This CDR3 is CATSDPDATEAFF. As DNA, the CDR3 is TGTGCCACCAGTGATCCAGACGCCACTGAAGCTTTCTTT.

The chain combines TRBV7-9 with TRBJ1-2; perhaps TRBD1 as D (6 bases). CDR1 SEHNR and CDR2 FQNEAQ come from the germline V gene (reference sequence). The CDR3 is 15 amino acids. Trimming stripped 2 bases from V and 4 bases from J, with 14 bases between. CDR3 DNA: TGTGCCAGCAGCTTAAAACAGGGTGGAAGCTATGGCTACACCTTC. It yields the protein CASSLKQGGSYGYTF.

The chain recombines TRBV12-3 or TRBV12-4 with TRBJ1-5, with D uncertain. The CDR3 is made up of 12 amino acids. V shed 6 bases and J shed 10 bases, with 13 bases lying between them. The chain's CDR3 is CASSRPALPQHF. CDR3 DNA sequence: TGTGCCAGCAGCCGACCAGCTCTCCCCCAGCATTTT.

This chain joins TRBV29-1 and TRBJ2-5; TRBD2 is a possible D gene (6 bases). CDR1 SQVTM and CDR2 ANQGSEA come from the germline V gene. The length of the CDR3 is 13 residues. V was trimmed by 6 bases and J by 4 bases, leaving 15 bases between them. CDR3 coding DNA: TGCAGCGTGGCCAGGACTAATCGAGAGACCCAGTACTTC. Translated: CSVARTNRETQYF.

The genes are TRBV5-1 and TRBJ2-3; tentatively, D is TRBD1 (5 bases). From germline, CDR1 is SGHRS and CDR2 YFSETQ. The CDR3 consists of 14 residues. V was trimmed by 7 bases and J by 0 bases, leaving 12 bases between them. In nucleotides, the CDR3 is TGCGCCAGCCGCCAAAGGGGTAGCACAGATACGCAGTATTTT. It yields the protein CASRQRGSTDTQYF.

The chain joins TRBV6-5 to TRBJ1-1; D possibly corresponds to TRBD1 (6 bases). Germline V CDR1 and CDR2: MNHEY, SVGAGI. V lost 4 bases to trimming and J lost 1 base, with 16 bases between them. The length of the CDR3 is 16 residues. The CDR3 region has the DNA TGTGCCAGCAGTTTTTCCCCCCAGACAGGGAACACTGAAGCTTTCTTT. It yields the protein CASSFSPQTGNTEAFF.

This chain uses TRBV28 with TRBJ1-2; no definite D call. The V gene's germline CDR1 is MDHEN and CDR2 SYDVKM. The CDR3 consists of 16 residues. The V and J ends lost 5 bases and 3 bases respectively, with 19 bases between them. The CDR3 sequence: CASSPLGAQSYYGYTF. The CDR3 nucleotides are TGTGCCAGCAGTCCCTTAGGTGCCCAGAGCTACTATGGCTACACCTTC.

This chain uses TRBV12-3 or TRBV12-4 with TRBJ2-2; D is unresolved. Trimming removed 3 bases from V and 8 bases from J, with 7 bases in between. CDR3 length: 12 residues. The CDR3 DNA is TGTGCCAGCAGTTTCGGTCGAGGGGAGCTGTTTTTT. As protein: CASSFGRGELFF.

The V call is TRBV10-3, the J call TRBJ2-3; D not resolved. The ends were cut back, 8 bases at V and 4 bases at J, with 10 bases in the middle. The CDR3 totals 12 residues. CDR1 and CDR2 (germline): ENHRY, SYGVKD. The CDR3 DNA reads TGTGCCATCGCCCCTGGCGCAGATACGCAGTATTTT. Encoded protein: CAIAPGADTQYF.

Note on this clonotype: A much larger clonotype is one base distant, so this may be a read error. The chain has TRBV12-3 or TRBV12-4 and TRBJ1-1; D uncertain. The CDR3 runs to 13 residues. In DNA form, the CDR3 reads TGTGCCAGCAGTCGTGATTTGAACACTGGAGCTTTCTTT. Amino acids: CASSRDLNTGAFF.

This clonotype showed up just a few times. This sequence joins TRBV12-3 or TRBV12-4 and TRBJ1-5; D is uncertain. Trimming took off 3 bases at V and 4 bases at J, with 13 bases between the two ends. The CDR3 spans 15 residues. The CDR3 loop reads CASSLGGLPNQPQHF. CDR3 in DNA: TGTGCCAGCAGTTTGGGCGGGCTGCCTAATCAGCCCCAGCATTTT.

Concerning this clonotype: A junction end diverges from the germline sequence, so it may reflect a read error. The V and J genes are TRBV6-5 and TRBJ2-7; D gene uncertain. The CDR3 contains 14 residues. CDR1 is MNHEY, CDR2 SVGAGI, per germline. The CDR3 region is CANSYSWQTYEQYF. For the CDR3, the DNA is TGTGCCAACAGTTACTCATGGCAAACCTACGAGCAGTACTTC.

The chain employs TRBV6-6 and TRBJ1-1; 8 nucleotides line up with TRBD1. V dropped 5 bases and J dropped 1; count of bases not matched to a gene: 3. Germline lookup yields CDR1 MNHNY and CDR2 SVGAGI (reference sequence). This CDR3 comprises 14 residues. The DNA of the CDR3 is TGTGCCAGCAGTCGCACAGGGGGGAACACTGAAGCTTTCTTT. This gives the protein CASSRTGGNTEAFF.

CDR3 residues: CASTSPGQGNSPLHF. CDR3 nucleotide sequence: TGTGCCAGCACCTCCCCGGGACAGGGGAATTCACCCCTCCACTTT. The rearrangement links TRBV12-3 or TRBV12-4 to TRBJ1-6; 10 bases are a match to TRBD1. V gave up 7 bases and J gave up 7 bases; unmatched junction bases: 7. CDR3 length: 15 amino acids.

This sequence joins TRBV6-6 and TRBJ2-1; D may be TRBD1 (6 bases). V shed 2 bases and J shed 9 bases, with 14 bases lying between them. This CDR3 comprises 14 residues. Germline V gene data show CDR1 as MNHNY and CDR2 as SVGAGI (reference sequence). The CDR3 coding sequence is TGTGCCAGCAGTTACGGGGGCGCGGTCAGTGAGCAGTTCTTC. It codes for CASSYGGAVSEQFF.

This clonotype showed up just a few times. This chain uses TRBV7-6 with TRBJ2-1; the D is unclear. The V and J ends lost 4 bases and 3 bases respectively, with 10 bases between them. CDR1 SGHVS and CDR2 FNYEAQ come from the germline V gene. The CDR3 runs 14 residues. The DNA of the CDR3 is TGTGCCAGCAGCTCCGCGGCCCGCTACAATGAGCAGTTCTTC. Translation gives CASSSAARYNEQFF.

This chain's CDR3 is CASSRGTSGGYEQYF. In nucleotides, the CDR3 is TGTGCCAGCAGCCGTGGGACTAGCGGGGGCTACGAGCAGTACTTC. The chain has TRBV4-2 and TRBJ2-7; TRBD2 aligns across 14 bases. Germline V CDR1 and CDR2: LGHNA, YNFKEQ. V shed 4 bases and J 3 bases; nucleotides not matched to a gene: 2. The CDR3 is made up of 15 amino acids.

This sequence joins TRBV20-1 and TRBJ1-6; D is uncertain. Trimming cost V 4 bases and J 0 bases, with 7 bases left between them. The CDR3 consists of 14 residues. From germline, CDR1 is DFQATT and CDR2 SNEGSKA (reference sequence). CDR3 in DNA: TGCAGTGCTATGGCTCCCTCCTATAATTCACCCCTCCACTTT. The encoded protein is CSAMAPSYNSPLHF.